This section outlines one T cell receptor (beta chain) sequence together with its context. CDR1 and CDR2 (germline): SGHNT, YYREEE (reference sequence). V shed 4 bases and J 0 bases; nucleotides not matched to a gene: 5. The CDR3 consists of 15 residues. This entry is derived from a study of blood T cell repertoires in COVID-19. Measured with immunoSEQ multiplex PCR; TCRdb has only the in-frame clones, and not every one. Of more than 200,000 clones listed, roughly 90% were seen once; the top ten hold about 4%. Sequencing was done on a sample of PBMCs or T cells enriched from blood (not recorded which). This clonotype was obtained from a woman aged 25 to 39 who had recovered from COVID-19. The chain combines TRBV5-4 with TRBJ2-3; 7 bases match TRBD1. CDR3 DNA sequence: TGTGCCAGCAGCCCAGGGACAGCCAGCACAGATACGCAGTATTTT. Protein: CASSPGTASTDTQYF. Combining the CDR3 with reference TRBV5-4 and TRBJ2-3 gives the whole variable domain ETGVTQSPTHLIKTRGQQVTLRCSSQSGHNTVSWYQQALGQGPQFIFQYYREEENGRGNFPPRFSGLQFPNYSSELNVNALELDDSALYLCASSPGTASTDTQYFGPGTRLTVL.